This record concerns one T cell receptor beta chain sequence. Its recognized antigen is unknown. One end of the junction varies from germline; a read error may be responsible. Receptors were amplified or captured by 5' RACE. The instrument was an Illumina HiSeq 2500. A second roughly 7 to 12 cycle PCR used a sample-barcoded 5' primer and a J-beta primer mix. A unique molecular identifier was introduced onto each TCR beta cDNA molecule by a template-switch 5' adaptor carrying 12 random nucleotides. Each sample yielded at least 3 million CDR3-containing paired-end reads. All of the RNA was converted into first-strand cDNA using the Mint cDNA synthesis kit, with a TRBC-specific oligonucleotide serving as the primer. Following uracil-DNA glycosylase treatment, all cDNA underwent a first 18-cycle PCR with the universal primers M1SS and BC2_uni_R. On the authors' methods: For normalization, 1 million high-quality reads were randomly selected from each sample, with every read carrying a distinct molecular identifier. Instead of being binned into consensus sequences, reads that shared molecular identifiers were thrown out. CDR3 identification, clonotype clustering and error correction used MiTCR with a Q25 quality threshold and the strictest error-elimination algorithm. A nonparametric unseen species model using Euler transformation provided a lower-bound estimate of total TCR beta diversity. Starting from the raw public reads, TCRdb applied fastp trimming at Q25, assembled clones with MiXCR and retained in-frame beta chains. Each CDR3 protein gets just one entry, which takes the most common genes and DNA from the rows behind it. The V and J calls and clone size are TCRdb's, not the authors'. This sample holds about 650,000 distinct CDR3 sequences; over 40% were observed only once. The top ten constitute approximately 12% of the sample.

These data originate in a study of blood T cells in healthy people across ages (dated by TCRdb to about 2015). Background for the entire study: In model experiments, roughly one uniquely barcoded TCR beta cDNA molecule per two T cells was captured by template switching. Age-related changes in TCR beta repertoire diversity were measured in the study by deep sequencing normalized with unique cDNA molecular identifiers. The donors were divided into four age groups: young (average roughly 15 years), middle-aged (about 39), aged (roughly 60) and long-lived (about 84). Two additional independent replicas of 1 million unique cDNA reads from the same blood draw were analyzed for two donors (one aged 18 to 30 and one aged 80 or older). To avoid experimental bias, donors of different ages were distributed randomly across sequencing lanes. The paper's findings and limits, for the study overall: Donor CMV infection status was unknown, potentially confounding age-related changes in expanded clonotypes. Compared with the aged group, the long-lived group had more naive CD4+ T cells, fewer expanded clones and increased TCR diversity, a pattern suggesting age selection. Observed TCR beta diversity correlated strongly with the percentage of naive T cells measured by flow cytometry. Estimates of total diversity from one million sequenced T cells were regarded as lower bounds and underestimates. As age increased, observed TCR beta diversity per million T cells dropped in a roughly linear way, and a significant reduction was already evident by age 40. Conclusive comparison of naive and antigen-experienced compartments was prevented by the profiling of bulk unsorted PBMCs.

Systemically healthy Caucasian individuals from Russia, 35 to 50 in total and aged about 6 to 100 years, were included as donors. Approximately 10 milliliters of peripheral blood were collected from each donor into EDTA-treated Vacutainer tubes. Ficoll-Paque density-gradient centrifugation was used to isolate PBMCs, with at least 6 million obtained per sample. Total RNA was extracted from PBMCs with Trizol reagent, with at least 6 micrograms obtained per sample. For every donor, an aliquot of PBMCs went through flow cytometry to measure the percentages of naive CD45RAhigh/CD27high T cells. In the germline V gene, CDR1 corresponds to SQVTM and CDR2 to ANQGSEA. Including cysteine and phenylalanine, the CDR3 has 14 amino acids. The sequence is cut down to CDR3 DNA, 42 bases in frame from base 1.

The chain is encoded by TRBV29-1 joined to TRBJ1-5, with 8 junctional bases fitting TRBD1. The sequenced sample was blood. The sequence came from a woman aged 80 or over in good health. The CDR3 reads CSVGTGNSSQPQHF. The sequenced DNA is TGCAGCGTTGGGACAGGGAATAGCAGTCAGCCCCAGCATTTT. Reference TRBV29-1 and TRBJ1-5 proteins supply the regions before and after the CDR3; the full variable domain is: SAVISQKPSRDICQRGTSLTIQCQVDSQVTMMFWYRQQPGQSLTLIATANQGSEATYESGFVIDKFPISRPNLTFSTLTVSNMSPEDSSIYLCSVGTGNSSQPQHFGDGTRLSIL.